Listed here are 5 T cell receptor beta chains from one sample, sequenced in a study of esophageal squamous cell carcinoma under preoperative chemotherapy. Each CDR3 protein is one row after TCRdb ran MiXCR on the PCR reads. Of roughly 18,000 distinct CDR3 sequences listed, 46% are singletons. Time point indicated: after preoperative PTX-NDP chemotherapy. Sampling was carried out from a patient given preoperative chemotherapy. All receptors come from a human donor with esophageal squamous cell carcinoma. The donor label of this sample is uncertain.

The rearrangement joins TRBV12-3 or TRBV12-4 to TRBJ2-5; D may be TRBD1 (5 bases). This CDR3 is built from 14 residues. Trimming took off 9 bases at V and 3 bases at J, with 17 bases between the two ends. DNA for the CDR3: TGTGCCAGGCTCGTGGGGCGAGCCAAAGAGACCCAGTACTTC. Translation gives CARLVGRAKETQYF.

This clonotype has ten or more counts. V and J are TRBV27 and TRBJ2-1; 9 bases line up with TRBD2. The CDR3 contains 15 residues. Trimming cost V 7 bases and J 9 bases; bases outside gene matches: 13. The germline V gene encodes CDR1 MNHEY and CDR2 SMNVEV (reference sequence). In nucleotides, the CDR3 is TGTGCCAGCACCCTTAATCCGACTAGCGGCGTTGAGCAGTTCTTC. This sequence encodes CASTLNPTSGVEQFF.

Ten or more counts support this clonotype. The chain carries TRBV10-3 and TRBJ2-1; weak D call: TRBD1 (6 bases). The length of the CDR3 is 14 residues. V lost 7 bases, J lost 1 base, and 11 bases lay in between. The V gene's germline CDR1 is ENHRY and CDR2 SYGVKD. CDR3 nucleotide sequence: TGTGCCATCATGGGGCAGGGGTCCTACAATGAGCAGTTCTTC. It is translated as CAIMGQGSYNEQFF.

This sequence joins TRBV12-3 or TRBV12-4 and TRBJ2-1; D tentatively fits TRBD1 or TRBD2 (5 bases each). The J call may be mistaken, given a closer DNA end match to TRBJ2-7. This CDR3 has 13 residues. CDR3 loop: CASSFEGLNEQYF. The CDR3 nucleotides are TGTGCCAGCAGTTTTGAGGGGCTGAACGAGCAGTACTTC.

The table lists this clonotype with a few counts. V and J are TRBV6-2 or TRBV6-3 and TRBJ2-6; a possible D gene is TRBD1 (6 bases). Germline CDR1 is MNHEY and CDR2 is SVGEGT. The CDR3 totals 15 residues. V was trimmed by 5 bases and J by 0 bases, leaving 8 bases between them. CDR3 nucleotides: TGTGCCAGCAGTCCACAGGGCTCTGGGGCCAACGTCCTGACTTTC. Translating gives CASSPQGSGANVLTF.